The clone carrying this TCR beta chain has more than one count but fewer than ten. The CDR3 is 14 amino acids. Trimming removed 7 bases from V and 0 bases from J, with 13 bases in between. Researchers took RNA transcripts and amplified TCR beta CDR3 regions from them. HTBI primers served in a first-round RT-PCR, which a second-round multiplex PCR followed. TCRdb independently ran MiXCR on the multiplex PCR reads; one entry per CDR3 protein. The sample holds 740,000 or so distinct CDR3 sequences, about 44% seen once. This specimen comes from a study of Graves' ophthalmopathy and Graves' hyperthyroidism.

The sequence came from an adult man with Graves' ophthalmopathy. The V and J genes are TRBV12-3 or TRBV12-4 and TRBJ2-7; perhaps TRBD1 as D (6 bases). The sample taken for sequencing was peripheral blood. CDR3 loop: CASTEDRSSYEQYF. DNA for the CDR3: TGTGCCAGCACCGAAGACAGGAGCTCCTACGAGCAGTACTTC.